This TCR beta chain was sequenced for a study of Tregs in tolerant kidney transplant recipients (dated by TCRdb to between 2018 and 2021). Regarding the study in general: The study used TCRbeta sequencing to identify donor-specific regulatory T cells before combined kidney and bone marrow transplantation, then tracked those cells after transplant. TCRbeta repertoire sequencing was used in a few healthy controls to compare several ways of expanding Tregs specific for an allogeneic donor.

For TCRbeta CDR3 sequencing, genomic DNA from the sorted cells was extracted using the QIAGEN DNeasy Blood and Tissue Kit. High-throughput TCRbeta CDR3 sequencing, which included PCR amplification with bias correction and internal controls, was done commercially through immunoSEQ. The authors' analysis ran thus. Unique productive TCRbeta sequences were defined by CDR3 nucleotide sequence where primers matched, and otherwise by CDR3 amino acid sequence together with Vbeta and Jbeta genes. Sorting error was corrected by removing sequences shared between sorted populations at a frequency ratio of 2:1 or less, and the remaining shared sequences were assigned to the higher population. A sequence was defined as donor-reactive if the sequence was expanded at least 5-fold in CFSE-low cells compared with unstimulated cells and had a frequency of at least 0.01% in CFSE-low cells. Repertoire divergence was quantified by Jensen-Shannon divergence calculated from the top 100 TCRbeta sequences ranked by frequency. For any sample with multiple sequencing runs, sorting error was corrected in each run separately before the runs were pooled. In its TCRdb copy, this immuneACCESS table keeps in-frame sequences only and misses some clones. Where compared with another copy, unresolved V genes explain less than half of these, and the others have no known cause. That table is the source of V, J and clone size, and D and trimming were worked out from the DNA. The sample table records about 240,000 clones; 65% to 85% of these occur just once. Around 0.61% of the sample comes from the top ten.

Unstimulated Tregs (CD4+CD25+CD127-), CD4+ non-Tregs (CD4+CD25-), CD4 and CD8 cells were FACS-sorted from thawed PBMCs. Healthy control blood was obtained either as purchased buffy coats or from healthy volunteers. Healthy control blood was separated into PBMCs by Ficoll density gradient and cryopreserved, and patient PBMCs were collected both before and after transplant. Study-wide conclusions, independent of this receptor: The most biologically relevant and donor-specific TCRbeta repertoire appeared to be identified by expanding Tregs with activated donor B cells. The study was constrained by small patient numbers, and validation of the findings is required in larger populations and under other immunosuppression protocols. Biological reproducibility was not directly addressed, though technical replication error appeared minimal.

Regarding this clone: The target of this receptor is not known. Per-nucleotide qualities are absent, and no much larger clonotype sits a single base away.

Looking up the germline V gene yields CDR1 SGHRS and CDR2 YFSETQ. V ends up 2 bases short and J 5 bases short, with an unmatched junction base count of 10. Measured from the cysteine to the phenylalanine, the CDR3 is 16 residues long. Just CDR3 DNA is preserved here, 48 bases in frame from base 1. The sequence joins TRBV5-1 to TRBJ2-5; 9 junctional bases match TRBD2. The clonotype originates from a human donor in good health. Sequencing was performed on CD4+ T cells from blood. The CDR3 in this case is CASSFPGGRGVETQYF. The DNA sequence reads TGCGCCAGCAGCTTTCCCGGCGGGAGGGGTGTGGAGACCCAGTACTTC.